Described below is a single TCR beta chain sequence and its context. Antigen unknown. The data were obtained in a study of cytomegalovirus exposure and HLA in healthy donors. Across the whole study: The Caucasian-associated ancestry cluster contained 81% of the roughly 400 genotyped donors.

There are 14 residues in the CDR3. V was clipped by 3 bases and J by 3 bases, with 8 bases between them. Looked up from germline, CDR1 is SGHTA and CDR2 is FQGNSA. Use of 60 Vbeta and 13 Jbeta primers characterized the PCR. Sequencing was performed with immunoSEQ multiplex PCR; in TCRdb, only in-frame clones are kept and a portion is missing. The sample gives over 55,000 clones, roughly four fifths of which show up once; over 1.5% is in the top ten. Study observations and caveats: The authors enumerated around 150 TCR beta chains as linked to cytomegalovirus. Previously analyzed data showed that most TCR beta V segments were productive at a frequency of about 87% or about 30%. In a later analysis, compared with equally common non-associated chains, HLA-associated beta chains were more expanded.

The gene calls are TRBV7-2 and TRBJ1-4; D remains unclear. The clonotype comes from a man between 35 and 55 years old in good health and CMV-seronegative. Sequencing input: PBMCs. DNA for the CDR3: TGTGCCAGCAGCTTTACAGCATCTAATGAAAAACTGTTTTTT. Translating gives CASSFTASNEKLFF.